A selection of T cell receptor beta chains follows, all from one sample in a study of technical replicates of blood from several donors. The repertoire was sequenced with immunoSEQ multiplex PCR; TCRdb's copy has only in-frame clones and lacks some. The table lists about 73,000 clones, 85% to 95% of them singletons. Material for sequencing was PBMCs. The receptor set was obtained from a human donor in good health. Some clones in this sample may be carry-over from other donors' samples. The CDR3 runs from the conserved cysteine through the conserved F or W. D genes are given only for firm matches. Part of the rows lack a size; the others show once, few, many or a class for expanded clones.

D	size	V	J	CDR3	DNA
TRBD1	.	TRBV19	TRBJ1-5	CATRGRSYSNQPQHF	TGTGCCACCAGGGGGAGGTCGTATAGCAATCAGCCCCAGCATTTT
.	once	TRBV13	TRBJ2-3	CASSLGPGEIDTQYF	TGTGCCAGCAGCTTAGGCCCAGGGGAGATAGATACGCAGTATTTT
TRBD1	.	TRBV2	TRBJ2-7	CASSAGTGFYEQYF	TGTGCCAGCAGTGCCGGGACAGGATTCTACGAGCAGTACTTC
.	.	TRBV7-2	TRBJ1-2	CASSLNPGSEYGYTF	TGTGCCAGCAGCTTAAATCCCGGCAGCGAGTATGGCTACACCTTC
TRBD1	.	TRBV4-3	TRBJ2-7	CASSRIQGAPYEQYF	TGCGCCAGCAGCCGCATCCAGGGGGCTCCCTACGAGCAGTACTTC
TRBD2	.	TRBV5-4	TRBJ2-7	CASSSVAGAREQYF	TGTGCCAGCAGCTCTGTAGCGGGAGCCCGCGAGCAGTACTTC
TRBD2	.	TRBV6-4	TRBJ2-3	CASSDTAGGHTDTQYF	TGTGCCAGCAGTGACACCGCGGGAGGACACACAGATACGCAGTATTTT
TRBD2	.	TRBV6-5	TRBJ2-1	CASSYSRLAGINEQFF	TGTGCCAGCAGTTACTCGAGACTAGCGGGAATCAATGAGCAGTTCTTC
.	.	TRBV5-5	TRBJ2-4	CASSLGGVNIQYF	TGTGCCAGCAGCTTGGGGGGAGTAAACATTCAGTACTTC
.	.	TRBV5-4	TRBJ2-7	CASSSAVGSVFYEQYF	TGTGCCAGCAGTTCGGCGGTGGGTAGCGTCTTCTACGAGCAGTACTTC
TRBD2	.	TRBV4-2	TRBJ2-4	CASSQDGAGGALGNIQYF	TGTGCCAGCAGCCAAGATGGTGCGGGGGGAGCTCTGGGAAACATTCAGTACTTC
TRBD2	once	TRBV7-2	TRBJ2-5	CASSLSPGLAGGETQYF	TGTGCCAGCAGCTTGTCCCCTGGACTAGCGGGGGGTGAGACCCAGTACTTC
.	.	TRBV15	TRBJ2-3	CATSAPGREGGDTQYF	TGTGCCACCAGCGCCCCAGGCAGGGAGGGGGGGGATACGCAGTATTTT
.	.	TRBV9	TRBJ1-4	CASSYAPGEKLFF	TGTGCCAGCAGTTACGCTCCAGGTGAAAAACTGTTTTTT
TRBD1	.	TRBV6-6	TRBJ1-6	CASRTTGVNSPLHF	TGTGCCAGCAGAACCACAGGGGTGAATTCACCCCTCCACTTT
.	.	TRBV19	TRBJ2-1	CASSISRGANYNEQFF	TGTGCCAGTAGTATAAGTCGGGGGGCAAACTACAATGAGCAGTTCTTC
TRBD1	.	TRBV4-2	TRBJ1-5	CASSQGGTGANQPQHF	TGTGCCAGCAGCCAAGGTGGGACAGGGGCTAATCAGCCCCAGCATTTT
TRBD2	.	TRBV29-1	TRBJ2-1	CSVRSGSVNEQFF	TGCAGCGTTCGAAGCGGGAGTGTGAATGAGCAGTTCTTC
.	.	TRBV7-9	TRBJ2-7	CASSLADGRTYEQYF	TGTGCCAGCAGCTTAGCCGATGGGAGAACCTACGAGCAGTACTTC
.	.	TRBV7-2	TRBJ1-5	CASSLAGIISPQHF	TGTGCCAGCAGCTTAGCGGGCATAATCAGCCCCCAGCATTTT
.	.	TRBV13	TRBJ2-7	CASSRGSNEQYF	TGTGCCAGCAGCAGAGGGAGTAACGAGCAGTACTTC
.	.	TRBV5-4	TRBJ2-3	CASSLGLRDTDTQYF	TGTGCCAGCAGCTTGGGACTCAGAGACACAGATACGCAGTATTTT
TRBD1	.	TRBV7-9	TRBJ1-6	CASSLEGADSPLHF	TGTGCCAGCAGCTTAGAGGGGGCGGATTCACCCCTCCACTTT
.	.	TRBV6-1	TRBJ1-2	CASSQAGYGYTF	TGTGCCAGCTCTCAGGCAGGCTATGGCTACACCTTC
.	.	TRBV10-2	TRBJ1-3	CASSVGNTIYF	TGCGCCAGCAGTGTAGGAAACACCATATATTTT